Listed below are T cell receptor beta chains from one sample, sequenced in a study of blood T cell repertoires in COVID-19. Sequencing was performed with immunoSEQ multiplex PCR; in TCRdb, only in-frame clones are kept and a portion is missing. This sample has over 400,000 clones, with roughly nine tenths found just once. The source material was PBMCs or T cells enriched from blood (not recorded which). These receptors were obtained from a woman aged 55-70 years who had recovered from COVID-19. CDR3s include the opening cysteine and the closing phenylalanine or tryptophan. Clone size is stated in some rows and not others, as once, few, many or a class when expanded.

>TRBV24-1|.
CATRTGKGTEAFF
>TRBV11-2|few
CASSFRANTEAFF
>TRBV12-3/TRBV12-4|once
CASSTGAYTIYF
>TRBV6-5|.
CASRTGLATETQYF
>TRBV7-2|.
CASSGKWWTSVTDTQYF
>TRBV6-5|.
CASRLGGLGGTEAFF
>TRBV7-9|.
CASSLTGDQPQHF
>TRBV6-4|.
CASSADRGATDTQYF
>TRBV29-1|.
CSVPAPRVSYNEQFF
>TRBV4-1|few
CASSPLTGGLANQPQHF
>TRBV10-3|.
CAISERGYNEQFF
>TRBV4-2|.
CASSIGGMTSTDTQYF
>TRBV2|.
CASSAQQANTYGYTF
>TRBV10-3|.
CAISDTGVVRDTQYF
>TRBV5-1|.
CASSPGTGGTEAFF
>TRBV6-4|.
CASSGAPSYNEQFF
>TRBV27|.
CASSLWTSGATYNEQFF
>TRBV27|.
CASREERGGSSPLHF
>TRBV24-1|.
CATSDAAGTVYNEQFF
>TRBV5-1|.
CASSSGGTSTDTQYF
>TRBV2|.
CASRGTGTPNQPQHF
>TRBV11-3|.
CASSSGQATDTQYF
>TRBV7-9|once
CASSSAAGQGYMNTEAFF
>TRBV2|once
CASSEGLALNTDTQYF
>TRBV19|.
CASSPYSGESPLHF
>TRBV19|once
CASMGGQGMLGANVLTF
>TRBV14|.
CASSLTGSGELFF
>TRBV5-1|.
CASSPPLPDRSGGELFF
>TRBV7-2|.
CASSLALTSPYNEQFF
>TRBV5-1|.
CASSIRSGQGYNSPLHF
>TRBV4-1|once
CASSQDNGVGNTIYF
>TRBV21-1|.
CASSISQGFMNTEAFF
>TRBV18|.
CASSASRGSQETQYF
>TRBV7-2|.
CASSLSGGNFYEQFF
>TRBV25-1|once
CASGRQGSGYTF
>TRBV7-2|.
CASSLVPSVSSNQPQHF
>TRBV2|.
CASSAQGQLQETQYF
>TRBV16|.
CASSQNRDRSEKLFF
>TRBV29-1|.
CSVAGLAGGYDTQYF
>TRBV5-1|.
CASSPDQGAGGRVYGYTF
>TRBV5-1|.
CASSLTGGPADTQYF
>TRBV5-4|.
CASSRRWTGDSKNIQYF
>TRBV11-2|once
CASSLGTSAYNEQFF
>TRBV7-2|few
CASSRPLAGGRGTGELFF
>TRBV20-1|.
CSASRKGTSASTDTQYF
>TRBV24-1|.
CATSDPTLTGMSETQYF
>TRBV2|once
CASRGTGLGAQYF
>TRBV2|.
CASSATGNTIYF